This T cell receptor (beta chain) was observed in a study of molecular identifiers for immune sequencing clone quantification. Overall study context: Within a replicate experiment, RNA obtained from either around 20,000 or 100,000 naive CD8 cells was divided into five aliquots, and four of those aliquots were then sequenced.

From the PCR reads, TCRdb called clonotypes with MiXCR, one entry per CDR3 protein. The sample has about 97,000 distinct CDR3 sequences, about 35% seen once. Concerning this clonotype itself: What it binds is not known.

Overall study results and limits: Because of identical TCR molecules sharing a barcode, sizes of highly expanded clones could be underestimated.

This CDR3 is built from 17 residues. The germline gives CDR1 ENHRY, CDR2 SYGVKD. V lost 3 bases to trimming and J lost 0 bases; unmatched junction nucleotides: 6. The clonotype originates from a human donor in good health. Some libraries in this study had Jurkat cell RNA spiked in. The chain uses TRBV10-3 and TRBJ2-3; TRBD2 matches 10 bases. Sequencing was performed on naive CD8+ T cells from blood, with Jurkat cell RNA spiked in. Noted subset: FACS-sorted CD8+CD4-CCR7+CD45RA+ naive T cells. The CDR3 DNA reads TGTGCCATCAGTGATCCCGGACTAGCGGTTAGCACAGATACGCAGTATTTT. As protein: CAISDPGLAVSTDTQYF.